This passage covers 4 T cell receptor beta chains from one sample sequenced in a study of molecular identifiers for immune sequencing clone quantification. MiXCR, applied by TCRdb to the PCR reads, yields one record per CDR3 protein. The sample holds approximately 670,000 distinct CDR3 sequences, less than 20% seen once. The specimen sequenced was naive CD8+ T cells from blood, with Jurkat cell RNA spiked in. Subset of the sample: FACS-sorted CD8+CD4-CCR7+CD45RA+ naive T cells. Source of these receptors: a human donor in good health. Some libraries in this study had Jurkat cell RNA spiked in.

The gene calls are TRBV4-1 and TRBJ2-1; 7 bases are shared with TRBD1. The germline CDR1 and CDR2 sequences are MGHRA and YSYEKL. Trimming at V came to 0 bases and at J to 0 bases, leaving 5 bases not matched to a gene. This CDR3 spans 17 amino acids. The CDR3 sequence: CASSQDDRDHSYNEQFF. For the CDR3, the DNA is TGCGCCAGCAGCCAAGATGACAGGGATCACTCCTACAATGAGCAGTTCTTC.

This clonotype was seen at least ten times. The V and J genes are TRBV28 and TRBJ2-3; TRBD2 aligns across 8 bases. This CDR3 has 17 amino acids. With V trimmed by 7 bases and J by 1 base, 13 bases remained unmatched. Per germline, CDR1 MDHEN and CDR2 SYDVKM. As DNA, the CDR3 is TGTGCCAGCACTTTGGGCAGAAGCGGGAGACGCACAGATACGCAGTATTTT. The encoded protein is CASTLGRSGRRTDTQYF.

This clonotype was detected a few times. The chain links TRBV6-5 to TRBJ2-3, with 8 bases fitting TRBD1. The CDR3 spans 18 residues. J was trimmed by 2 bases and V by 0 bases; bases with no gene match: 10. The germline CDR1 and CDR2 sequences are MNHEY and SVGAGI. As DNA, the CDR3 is TGTGCCAGCAGTTACTCGAGTACGGGGACAGGAGACACAGATACGCAGTATTTT. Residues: CASSYSSTGTGDTDTQYF.

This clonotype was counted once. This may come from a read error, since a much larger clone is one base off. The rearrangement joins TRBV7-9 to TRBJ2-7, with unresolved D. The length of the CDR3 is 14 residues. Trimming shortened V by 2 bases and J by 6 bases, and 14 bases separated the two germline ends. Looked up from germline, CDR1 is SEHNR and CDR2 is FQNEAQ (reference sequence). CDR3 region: CASSLPKEVREQYF. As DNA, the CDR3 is TGTGCCAGCAGCTTACCTAAAGAGGTACGCGAGCAGTACTTC.